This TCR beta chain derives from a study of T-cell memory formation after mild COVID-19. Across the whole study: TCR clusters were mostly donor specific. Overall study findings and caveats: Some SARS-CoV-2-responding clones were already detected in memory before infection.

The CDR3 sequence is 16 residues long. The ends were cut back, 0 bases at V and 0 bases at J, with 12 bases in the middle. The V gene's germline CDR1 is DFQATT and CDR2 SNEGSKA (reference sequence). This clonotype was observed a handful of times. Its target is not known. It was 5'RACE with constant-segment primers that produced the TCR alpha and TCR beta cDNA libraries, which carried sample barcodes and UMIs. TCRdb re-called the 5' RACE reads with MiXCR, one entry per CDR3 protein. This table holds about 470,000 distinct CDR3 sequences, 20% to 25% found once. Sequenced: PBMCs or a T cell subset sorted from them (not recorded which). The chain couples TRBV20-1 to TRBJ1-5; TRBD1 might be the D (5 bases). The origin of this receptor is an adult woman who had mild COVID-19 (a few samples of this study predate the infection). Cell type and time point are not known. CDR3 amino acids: CSARDRRRGSNQPQHF. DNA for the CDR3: TGCAGTGCTAGAGATCGGAGGAGGGGTAGCAATCAGCCCCAGCATTTT.